This TCR beta chain was retrieved from a study of CD8 T cells in ankylosing spondylitis. General study results and limits: Significantly higher representation of disease-linked clones was reported for matched ankylosing spondylitis synovial fluid. Within peripheral blood, clones linked to disease were CD8+ and relatively rare. Earlier reports found some motif variants in synovial fluid and blood in reactive arthritis. Characteristic, it appeared, of ankylosing spondylitis blood was a TCR beta motif of eight highly homologous variants.

V shed 1 base and J shed 2 bases, with 15 bases lying between them. The CDR3 runs to 16 residues. Germline V lookup: CDR1 SGHTA, CDR2 FQGNSA. The authors made TCR beta libraries by quantitative 5'-RACE with molecular barcodes. MiXCR was run by TCRdb on the 5' RACE reads, yielding one entry per CDR3 protein. The sample yields about 330,000 distinct CDR3 sequences, 7.5% to 9% seen once. This clonotype has a handful of counts. What it binds is not known. The receptor's source is a male donor with ankylosing spondylitis. Sample: blood, either unsorted or a sorted T cell fraction (not recorded which). The chain joins TRBV7-2 to TRBJ2-7; the D gene could be TRBD1 or TRBD2 (5 bases each). The CDR3 sequence is CASSLGGAPRTYEQYF. For the CDR3, the DNA is TGTGCCAGCAGCTTAGGAGGGGCCCCACGAACCTACGAGCAGTACTTC.